The 32 T cell receptor beta chains reported below all come from one sample, sequenced in a study of spatial heterogeneity in lung cancer. Time point here: sample taken at primary tumor resection. Whole RNA, which was extracted from tumor, nontumor lung tissue or frozen PBMC, was sequenced without any cell sorting. A single record per CDR3 protein comes from TCRdb applying MiXCR to the 5' RACE reads. The data contain 5,200 or so distinct CDR3 sequences, more than 25% of them singletons. The sample in question was PBMCs, obtained at surgery. Receptors were obtained from a male donor with early-stage non-small cell lung cancer.

This clonotype was observed a single time. The chain has TRBV30 and TRBJ1-1; possible D gene TRBD1, 5 bases. The CDR3 contains 11 residues. Germline values: CDR1 GTSNPN, CDR2 SVGIG (reference sequence). Trimming removed 5 bases at V and 5 bases at J, with 9 bases between. The CDR3 protein is CAWAGRTEAFF. The DNA of the CDR3 is TGTGCCTGGGCAGGGAGGACTGAAGCTTTCTTT. Supplemented by reference TRBV30 and TRBJ1-1, the full variable domain reads SQTIHQWPATLVQPVGSPLSLECTVEGTSNPNLYWYRQAAGRGLQLLFYSVGIGQISSEVPQNLSASRPQDRQFILSSKKLLLSDSGFYLCAWAGRTEAFFGQGTRLTVV.

The chain employs TRBV28 and TRBJ1-4, with D perhaps matching TRBD1 (6 bases). Per the germline V gene, CDR1 is MDHEN and CDR2 is SYDVKM. The CDR3 sequence is 16 residues long. The V gene lost 5 bases and the J gene lost 3 bases, with 16 bases spanning the gap. As DNA, the CDR3 is TGTGCCAGCAGTCCCAGGCGGGGGGCACCTAATGAAAAACTGTTTTTT. It specifies CASSPRRGAPNEKLFF.

In its sample, this clonotype ranks as large. The chain combines TRBV27 with TRBJ2-7; 14 nucleotides match TRBD2. The V gene end was trimmed by 8 bases and the J gene end by 2 bases; junction bases not matched to a gene: 5. The CDR3 contains 15 residues. CDR1 MNHEY and CDR2 SMNVEV come from the germline V gene (reference sequence). CDR3 protein: CASRLAGGGAYEQYF. For the CDR3, the DNA is TGTGCCAGCCGACTAGCGGGAGGGGGGGCCTACGAGCAGTACTTC.

The rearrangement joins TRBV19 to TRBJ1-4; D uncertain. CDR1 LNHDA and CDR2 SQIVND come from the germline V gene (reference sequence). The length of the CDR3 is 15 residues. V gave up 5 bases and J gave up 4 bases, with 14 bases separating them. CDR3 in amino acids: CASSPNAANNEKLFF. For the CDR3, the DNA is TGTGCCAGTAGTCCGAACGCGGCCAATAATGAAAAACTGTTTTTT.

This clonotype was seen repeatedly, ten times or more. V is TRBV29-1 and J is TRBJ2-4; the D is unclear. Germline V gene data show CDR1 as SQVTM and CDR2 as ANQGSEA. V was clipped by 3 bases and J by 0 bases, with 6 bases between them. The CDR3 runs 13 residues. CDR3 sequence reads: CSVEERAKNIQYF. The CDR3 nucleotides are TGCAGCGTTGAGGAGAGAGCCAAAAACATTCAGTACTTC.

This clonotype was counted only a few times. V and J are TRBV7-9 and TRBJ2-7; 14 positions match TRBD2. CDR3 length equals 18 residues. The germline V gene has CDR1 SEHNR and CDR2 FQNEAQ (reference sequence). V was clipped by 7 bases and J by 3 bases; unmatched bases: 14. CDR3 DNA sequence: TGTGCCAGCACCAAAACCCCGGGACTAGCGGGAGATCTCTACGAGCAGTACTTC. This translates into CASTKTPGLAGDLYEQYF.

The rearrangement links TRBV6-5 to TRBJ1-1; weak D call: TRBD1 (6 bases). Trimming removed 2 bases at V and 3 bases at J, with 10 bases between. Germline V gene lookup returns CDR1 MNHEY and CDR2 SVGAGI. The CDR3 sequence is 14 residues long. CDR3 in amino acids: CASSYGGGYTEAFF. For the CDR3, the DNA is TGTGCCAGCAGTTACGGGGGGGGCTACACTGAAGCTTTCTTT.

This clonotype was seen only a few times. The gene calls are TRBV4-1 and TRBJ2-1, with D perhaps matching TRBD1 or TRBD2 (6 bases each). The CDR3 is 15 amino acids. Germline V CDR1 and CDR2: MGHRA, YSYEKL. V was trimmed by 1 base and J by 2 bases, leaving 9 bases between them. The CDR3 sequence is CASSQAGAAYNEQFF. CDR3 DNA: TGCGCCAGCAGCCAAGCGGGGGCTGCCTACAATGAGCAGTTCTTC.

By its share, this clonotype is medium-sized. This chain joins TRBV20-1 and TRBJ2-7; tentative D call: TRBD1 (6 bases). The germline V gene has CDR1 DFQATT and CDR2 SNEGSKA (reference sequence). The germline V and J ends were trimmed by 6 bases and 3 bases, with 18 bases remaining between them. The CDR3 sequence is 14 residues long. CDR3 amino acids: CSALTGLDLYEQYF. The CDR3 DNA reads TGCAGTGCCCTGACAGGCCTGGATCTCTACGAGCAGTACTTC.

By share of the sample, this clonotype is medium-sized. The chain has TRBV10-3 and TRBJ2-5, with 9 bases aligning to TRBD1. V trimming: 3 bases; J trimming: 5 bases; junction bases outside the gene matches: 7. The CDR3 covers 15 residues. Germline assignment: CDR1 ENHRY and CDR2 SYGVKD. CDR3 region: CAISDRTGERETQYF. DNA of the CDR3: TGTGCCATCAGTGACCGGACAGGGGAGCGGGAGACCCAGTACTTC.

This chain joins TRBV14 and TRBJ1-3; 7 nucleotides agree with TRBD1. CDR1 is SGHDN, CDR2 FVKESK, per germline. CDR3 size: 14 residues. Unmatched junction bases numbered 3, after V lost 3 bases and J lost 4 bases. CDR3 in amino acids: CASSHDRVGNTIYF. In nucleotides, the CDR3 is TGTGCCAGCAGCCACGACAGGGTCGGAAACACCATATATTTT.

This clonotype is labeled as medium-sized (0.01 to 0.1%). The CDR3: CSVSDGGARNTIYF. The CDR3, as DNA: TGCAGCGTATCTGACGGGGGCGCGAGAAACACCATATATTTT. V and J are TRBV29-1 and TRBJ1-3; a possible D gene is TRBD1 (6 bases). The V gene's germline CDR1 is SQVTM and CDR2 ANQGSEA. Between the trimmed V and J ends, which lost 6 bases and 5 bases, there was a span of 17 bases. The CDR3 covers 14 residues.

With regard to this clonotype: It may be a read error: a sequence one base away is much more abundant. The rearrangement joins TRBV7-2 to TRBJ1-5, with D maybe TRBD1 (6 bases). The ends were cut back, 1 base at V and 7 bases at J, with 14 bases in the middle. The CDR3 loop spans 15 amino acids. Germline CDR1 is SGHTA and CDR2 is FQGNSA. The CDR3 region is CASSLGSTGRQPQHF. The CDR3, as DNA: TGTGCCAGCAGCTTAGGCAGTACAGGGCGGCAGCCCCAGCATTTT.

By its share, this clonotype is medium-sized. A read error may produce the germline difference seen at one junction end. This chain links TRBV6-6 with TRBJ2-5; 8 nucleotides match TRBD2. CDR1 and CDR2 (germline): MNHNY, SVGAGI (reference sequence). The CDR3 is 16 amino acids. CDR3 in DNA: TGTGCCAGCAGTTTACACTATGCGGGGGGCGGGGAGACCCGGTACTTC. It specifies CASSLHYAGGGETRYF.

This clonotype is categorized as medium-sized. The chain combines TRBV7-2 with TRBJ1-1; D perhaps matches TRBD1 (5 bases). From germline, CDR1 is SGHTA and CDR2 FQGNSA. Trimming stripped 4 bases from V and 7 bases from J, with 10 bases between. This CDR3 is 12 amino acids long. CDR3 sequence reads: CASSWMGGEAFF. The CDR3 coding sequence is TGTGCCAGCAGCTGGATGGGGGGTGAAGCTTTCTTT.

This clonotype appeared once. The chain is built from TRBV20-1 and TRBJ2-7; maybe TRBD2 (6 bases). This CDR3 has 15 amino acids. Deletions cut 5 bases from V and 2 bases from J, with 19 bases between. Germline CDR1 DFQATT, CDR2 SNEGSKA (reference sequence). In DNA form, the CDR3 reads TGCAGTGCTGCCCTCTCCGGGGGTAGCGCCTACGAGCAGTACTTC. It specifies CSAALSGGSAYEQYF.

This clonotype rates as medium-sized. V and J are TRBV5-1 and TRBJ1-1, with 8 bases lining up with TRBD1. CDR3 length equals 15 residues. Trimming removed 4 bases from V and 2 bases from J; junction bases left unmatched: 7. Germline loops: CDR1 SGHRS, CDR2 YFSETQ. The DNA of the CDR3 is TGCGCCAGCAGCGAATTGGACAGGGTCAACACTGAAGCTTTCTTT. It specifies CASSELDRVNTEAFF.

The chain recombines TRBV29-1 with TRBJ2-3; 7 bases are shared with TRBD2. This CDR3 comprises 15 residues. Germline V lookup: CDR1 SQVTM, CDR2 ANQGSEA. With 4 bases clipped from V and 0 bases from J, the junction kept 7 bases outside the gene matches. CDR3 sequence (DNA): TGCAGCGTTGTTCCCCTAGCGGCAAGCACAGATACGCAGTATTTT. As protein: CSVVPLAASTDTQYF.

This clonotype was counted at least ten times. The rearrangement uses TRBV7-9 and TRBJ2-1, with D uncertain. Germline V gene sequence: CDR1 SEHNR, CDR2 FQNEAQ (reference sequence). The CDR3 length is 11 residues. V shed 5 bases and J shed 13 bases, with 12 bases lying between them. The CDR3 sequence: CASSPSLTQFF. The CDR3, as DNA: TGTGCCAGCAGCCCGTCCCTGACCCAGTTCTTC. Together with reference TRBV7-9 and TRBJ2-1, the CDR3 gives the full variable domain: DTGVSQNPRHKITKRGQNVTFRCDPISEHNRLYWYRQTLGQGPEFLTYFQNEAQLEKSRLLSDRFSAERPKGSFSTLEIQRTEQGDSAMYLCASSPSLTQFFGPGTRLTVL.

This clonotype has a count of ten or more. V gene TRBV29-1 combines with J gene TRBJ2-5; 11 bases fit TRBD2. Germline trimming cut 1 base from V and 4 bases from J; bases unmatched to any gene: 11. Germline lookup yields CDR1 SQVTM and CDR2 ANQGSEA. The CDR3 contains 17 residues. This CDR3 is CSVEGKYVAGGGETQYF. The CDR3 DNA sequence: TGCAGCGTTGAAGGAAAATACGTAGCGGGAGGGGGAGAGACCCAGTACTTC. The variable domain in full, with the rest retrieved from reference TRBV29-1 and TRBJ2-5, is SAVISQKPSRDICQRGTSLTIQCQVDSQVTMMFWYRQQPGQSLTLIATANQGSEATYESGFVIDKFPISRPNLTFSTLTVSNMSPEDSSIYLCSVEGKYVAGGGETQYFGPGTRLLVL.

The CDR3 DNA follows: TGTGCCAGCAGCTTAGATAGGACTAGCGGGGGGGAGCAGTTCTTC. It yields the protein CASSLDRTSGGEQFF. The gene calls are TRBV11-2 and TRBJ2-1; 14 bases map to TRBD2. V dropped 0 bases and J dropped 10; count of bases not matched to a gene: 2. Germline V gene lookup returns CDR1 SGHAT and CDR2 FQNNGV. The CDR3 length is 15 residues.

This clonotype occurred a few times. The chain couples TRBV6-1 to TRBJ2-7, with 9 bases aligning to TRBD1. Trimming at V came to 8 bases and at J to 5 bases, leaving 7 bases not matched to a gene. This CDR3 contains 13 residues. Germline CDR1 MNHNS, CDR2 SASEGT. CDR3 sequence: CASFLGTGNEQYF. The CDR3 DNA reads as TGTGCCAGCTTCCTCGGGACAGGGAACGAGCAGTACTTC.

This clonotype turned up a few times. The V call is TRBV13, the J call TRBJ2-7, with 7 bases identical to TRBD2. The V segment lost 1 base and the J segment 3 bases; nucleotides outside the gene matches: 6. This CDR3 has 15 amino acids. Germline V lookup: CDR1 PRHDT, CDR2 FYEKMQ (reference sequence). The CDR3 sequence is CASSLVGGPIYEQYF. CDR3 bases: TGTGCCAGCAGCTTAGTGGGAGGGCCTATCTACGAGCAGTACTTC.

The chain is built from TRBV12-3 or TRBV12-4 and TRBJ2-3; 8 bases line up with TRBD1. The CDR3 contains 12 residues. V lost 5 bases to trimming and J lost 5 bases; unmatched junction nucleotides: 0. The CDR3 region is CASSGQGDTQYF. In DNA form, the CDR3 reads TGTGCCAGCAGTGGACAGGGAGATACGCAGTATTTT.

This clonotype was counted between two and nine times. The rearrangement uses TRBV19 and TRBJ2-7; unclear D gene. V was cut by 7 bases and J by 4 bases, with 8 bases left in between. CDR1 and CDR2 (germline): LNHDA, SQIVND (reference sequence). CDR3 length: 11 amino acids. DNA for the CDR3: TGTGCCAGTACCTCCGGGTACGAGCAGTACTTC. Protein product: CASTSGYEQYF. Supplemented by reference TRBV19 and TRBJ2-7, the full variable domain reads DGGITQSPKYLFRKEGQNVTLSCEQNLNHDAMYWYRQDPGQGLRLIYYSQIVNDFQKGDIAEGYSVSREKKESFPLTVTSAQKNPTAFYLCASTSGYEQYFGPGTRLTVT.

This clonotype is large (0.1 to 1%) by share. J is TRBJ2-2 and V is TRBV24-1; D tentatively fits TRBD1 or TRBD2 (5 bases each). The CDR3 covers 14 residues. With 9 bases removed from V and 1 base from J, the gap between germline ends came to 11 bases. From germline, CDR1 is KGHDR and CDR2 SFDVKD. CDR3 sequence reads: CATEGLENTGELFF. CDR3 sequence (DNA): TGTGCCACCGAGGGGCTAGAGAACACCGGGGAGCTGTTTTTT.

On this clonotype: It may be a read error: a sequence one base away is much more abundant. This chain connects TRBV18 to TRBJ2-2; possibly TRBD1 for D (6 bases). The germline CDR1 and CDR2 sequences are KGHSH and LQKENI. The CDR3 has 17 amino acids. The CDR3 here is CASSPRAPTGNTGEPFF. The CDR3 nucleotides are TGTGCCAGCTCACCACGAGCCCCTACAGGGAACACCGGGGAGCCGTTTTTT. Based on the CDR3 plus reference TRBV18 and TRBJ2-2, the full variable domain is NAGVMQNPRHLVRRRGQEARLRCSPMKGHSHVYWYRQLPEEGLKFMVYLQKENIIDESGMPKERFSAEFPKEGPSILRIQQVVRGDSAAYFCASSPRAPTGNTGEPFFGEGSRLTVL.

This clonotype is classed as medium-sized. The gene calls are TRBV5-1 and TRBJ2-5, with D perhaps TRBD1 or TRBD2 (5 bases each). V lost 0 bases to trimming and J lost 4 bases, with 16 bases between them. Germline V CDR1 and CDR2: SGHRS, YFSETQ. This CDR3 region has 16 residues. CDR3 protein: CASSLATGDGGETQYF. CDR3 sequence (DNA): TGCGCCAGCAGCTTGGCCACTGGGGATGGGGGAGAGACCCAGTACTTC. Looking up the rest from reference TRBV5-1 and TRBJ2-5 gives the full variable domain: KAGVTQTPRYLIKTRGQQVTLSCSPISGHRSVSWYQQTPGQGLQFLFEYFSETQRNKGNFPGRFSGRQFSNSRSEMNVSTLELGDSALYLCASSLATGDGGETQYFGPGTRLLVL.

Judged by abundance, this clonotype is medium-sized. V usage is TRBV2 and J usage is TRBJ2-5, with a tentative D call TRBD1 (6 bases). The germline V gene encodes CDR1 SNHLY and CDR2 FYNNEI. The CDR3 sequence is 16 residues long. V lost 5 bases and J 2 bases, leaving 18 bases between the germline ends. The CDR3 DNA sequence: TGTGCCAGCAGTCAACCTAAAGACAGGATACAAGAGACCCAGTACTTC. It encodes CASSQPKDRIQETQYF. The full variable domain, rest sourced from reference TRBV2 and TRBJ2-5, is EPEVTQTPSHQVTQMGQEVILRCVPISNHLYFYWYRQILGQKVEFLVSFYNNEISEKSEIFDDQFSVERPDGSNFTLKIRSTKLEDSAMYFCASSQPKDRIQETQYFGPGTRLLVL.

By proportion, this clonotype is medium-sized. CDR3 residues: CASSLTSGYYNEQFF. The CDR3 DNA is TGTGCCAGCAGCTTGACTAGCGGCTATTACAATGAGCAGTTCTTC. This chain links TRBV6-4 with TRBJ2-1, with TRBD2 matching over 9 bases. V lost 6 bases and J lost 4; bases outside the gene matches: 7. Germline CDR1 reads MRHNA; CDR2 reads SNTAGT. CDR3 length: 15 amino acids.

In its sample, this clonotype is medium-sized. The gene calls are TRBV23-1 and TRBJ1-5, with D uncertain. TRBV23-1 is known as an ORF, though its function is uncertain. The CDR3 totals 14 residues. The ends were cut back, 0 bases at V and 5 bases at J, with 8 bases in the middle. In DNA, the CDR3 is TGCGCCAGCAGTCAATCTGGGGAATATCAGCCCCAGCATTTT. Its translation: CASSQSGEYQPQHF.

This clonotype rates as medium-sized. The rearrangement links TRBV7-6 to TRBJ2-1; 7 bases match TRBD2. CDR1 is SGHVS, CDR2 FNYEAQ, per germline. With V trimmed by 4 bases and J by 12 bases, 12 bases remained unmatched. The CDR3 runs 14 residues. CDR3 loop: CASSSLRPGGRQFF. The CDR3 bases are TGTGCCAGCAGCTCACTGAGACCGGGGGGAAGGCAGTTCTTC.